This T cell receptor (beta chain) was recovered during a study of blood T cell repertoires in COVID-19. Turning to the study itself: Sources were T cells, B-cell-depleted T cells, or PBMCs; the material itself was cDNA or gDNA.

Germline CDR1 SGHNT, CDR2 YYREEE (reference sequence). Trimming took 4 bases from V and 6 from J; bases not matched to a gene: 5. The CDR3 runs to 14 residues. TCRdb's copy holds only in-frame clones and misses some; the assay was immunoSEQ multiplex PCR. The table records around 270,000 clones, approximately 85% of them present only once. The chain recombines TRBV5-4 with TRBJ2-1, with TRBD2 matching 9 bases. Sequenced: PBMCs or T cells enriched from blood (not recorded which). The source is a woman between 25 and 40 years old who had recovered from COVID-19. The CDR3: CASSTGTSRNEQFF. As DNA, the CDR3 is TGTGCCAGCAGCACCGGGACTAGCCGCAATGAGCAGTTCTTC.